This record covers a single T cell receptor (beta chain). Antigen specificity is unknown. Healthy bone marrow donors supplied every sample. This sample stems from a study of cytomegalovirus exposure and HLA in healthy donors. Study-level findings and limits: Specificity of three CMV-associated chains for CMV antigens was verified in vitro. Altogether, 150 to 200 TCR beta chains were recorded as cytomegalovirus-associated. Per a prior analysis, the majority of TCR beta V segments were productive roughly 90% or roughly 30% of the time.

The V end lost 5 bases, the J end lost 5 bases, and 13 bases lay between the germline ends. Germline loops: CDR1 SEHNR, CDR2 FQNEAQ (reference sequence). The CDR3 covers 13 residues. This PCR relied on a set of 60 Vbeta primers and 13 Jbeta primers. Clones were read by immunoSEQ multiplex PCR, and TCRdb kept only the in-frame ones, dropping some. Of about 190,000 clones detected, 75% to 90% appear once; the ten largest clones hold roughly 6.3%. The chain links TRBV7-9 to TRBJ2-7, with D tentatively TRBD2 (5 bases). This TCR was sampled from a man aged 35 to 55 in good health and CMV-seropositive. The sample was PBMCs. The CDR3 DNA reads TGTGCCAGCAGCCAGAGGGTAAGCCACGAGCAGTACTTC. It specifies CASSQRVSHEQYF.